The 19 T cell receptor beta chains reported below all come from one sample, sequenced in a study of shared clonotypes between healthy human individuals. This table comes from immunoSEQ multiplex PCR, and its TCRdb copy is limited to in-frame clones, with some not included. The repertoire has roughly 1,600,000 clones, approximately 98.5% of them found once; the top ten carry about 0.34%. The sequenced sample consisted of naive CD4+ T cells sorted from blood. The subset: CD45RA+ positively selected. Receptors were obtained from a man under 40 in good health.

The rearrangement joins TRBV5-5 to TRBJ1-5; no clear D gene. V dropped 0 bases and J dropped 4 bases, with 8 bases sitting between them. Germline loops: CDR1 SGHKS, CDR2 YYEKEE (reference sequence). This CDR3 region has 14 residues. The CDR3 loop is CASSLDTENQPQHF. CDR3 sequence (DNA): TGTGCCAGCAGCTTGGATACAGAGAATCAGCCCCAGCATTTT.

CDR3 nucleotides: TGTGCCAGCAGTTACATCCAGGGAGGCCCGAGGGAGCAGTACTTC. Its protein is CASSYIQGGPREQYF. The chain carries TRBV6-5 and TRBJ2-7, with D perhaps matching TRBD2 (6 bases). Deletions cut 2 bases from V and 7 bases from J, with 18 bases between. This CDR3 is 15 amino acids long. Germline values: CDR1 MNHEY, CDR2 SVGAGI.

As regards this clone: In the same sample, other DNA sequences code for this CDR3. V and J are TRBV6-5 and TRBJ1-2, with D maybe TRBD1 (5 bases). The CDR3 contains 13 residues. Looked up from germline, CDR1 is MNHEY and CDR2 is SVGAGI. Trimming pared 4 bases from V and 2 bases from J, leaving 8 bases between. The CDR3, as DNA: TGTGCCAGCAGTTCCCGGGACAACTATGGCTACACCTTC. Protein: CASSSRDNYGYTF.

The rearrangement joins TRBV5-1 to TRBJ2-3, with 9 bases matching TRBD2. This CDR3 has 17 amino acids. Per germline, CDR1 SGHRS and CDR2 YFSETQ. With 0 bases clipped from V and 0 bases from J, the junction kept 5 bases outside the gene matches. The CDR3 protein is CASSLASSGDSTDTQYF. CDR3 DNA: TGCGCCAGCAGCTTGGCGTCTAGCGGGGATAGCACAGATACGCAGTATTTT.

Turning to this clone: Distinct nucleotide sequences in the sample also encode this CDR3. V is TRBV5-1 and J is TRBJ2-3; the match to TRBD1 covers 9 bases. Germline CDR1 is SGHRS and CDR2 is YFSETQ. After removal of 4 bases from V and 3 bases from J, the junction contained 3 bases not matched to a gene. The CDR3 contains 14 residues. CDR3 sequence: CASSRDRGTDTQYF. The CDR3 bases are TGCGCCAGCAGCCGCGACAGGGGGACAGATACGCAGTATTTT.

The V and J genes are TRBV30 and TRBJ2-7; D unresolved. The germline gives CDR1 GTSNPN, CDR2 SVGIG (reference sequence). Trimming left V 5 bases short and J 0 bases short, with 11 bases between. The CDR3 totals 13 residues. CDR3 sequence reads: CAWETHSSYEQYF. The CDR3 DNA follows: TGTGCCTGGGAAACCCATAGCTCCTACGAGCAGTACTTC.

This clone has just one count. The chain has TRBV18 and TRBJ1-5; D may be TRBD1 (5 bases). Germline V CDR1 and CDR2: KGHSH, LQKENI. V shed 3 bases and J shed 5 bases, with 14 bases lying between them. This CDR3 has 15 amino acids. The CDR3 sequence: CASSPLRGGDQPQHF. The CDR3 DNA is TGTGCCAGCTCACCTCTCCGTGGGGGGGATCAGCCCCAGCATTTT.

This chain uses TRBV4-2 with TRBJ2-3; D is unresolved. Trimming took off 6 bases at V and 0 bases at J, with 16 bases between the two ends. Looked up from germline, CDR1 is LGHNA and CDR2 is YNFKEQ. This CDR3 comprises 16 residues. The CDR3 sequence: CASRRTERSSTDTQYF. The CDR3, as DNA: TGTGCCAGCAGAAGGACGGAACGTTCTAGCACAGATACGCAGTATTTT.

Note on this clone: The sample has other DNA sequences that encode this CDR3 too. The V call is TRBV18, the J call TRBJ2-5; D is tentatively TRBD1 or TRBD2 (5 bases each). The CDR3 is made up of 13 amino acids. V was clipped by 2 bases and J by 1 base, with 5 bases between them. CDR1 and CDR2 from the germline V gene are KGHSH and LQKENI. The CDR3 nucleotides are TGTGCCAGCTCACCAGGGGGCCAAGAGACCCAGTACTTC. Encoded protein: CASSPGGQETQYF.

The J gene is TRBJ1-2, the V gene TRBV6-6, with D uncertain. The germline CDR1 and CDR2 sequences are MNHNY and SVGAGI (reference sequence). CDR3 length: 15 residues. V was cut by 3 bases and J by 0 bases, with 11 bases left in between. The DNA for the CDR3 is TGTGCCAGCAGTTATGGGTCAGCCTCTAACTATGGCTACACCTTC. Translation: CASSYGSASNYGYTF.

The gene calls are TRBV28 and TRBJ1-5; 7 bases map to TRBD1. Looked up from germline, CDR1 is MDHEN and CDR2 is SYDVKM. Trimming at V came to 5 bases and at J to 5 bases, leaving 9 bases not matched to a gene. The CDR3 spans 15 residues. CDR3 loop: CASSRGGGGHQPQHF. DNA of the CDR3: TGTGCCAGCAGTCGGGGGGGAGGGGGCCATCAGCCCCAGCATTTT.

The chain carries TRBV13 and TRBJ2-7; D ambiguous. The CDR3 runs to 15 residues. V dropped 0 bases and J dropped 5 bases, with 14 bases sitting between them. Germline assignment: CDR1 PRHDT and CDR2 FYEKMQ (reference sequence). The DNA for the CDR3 is TGTGCCAGCAGCTTAGGCCTCTCGAGATGGGACGAGCAGTACTTC. Residues: CASSLGLSRWDEQYF.

The chain has TRBV15 and TRBJ1-3; 7 nucleotides align to TRBD1. This CDR3 has 18 amino acids. V lost 1 base to trimming and J lost 0 bases; unmatched junction nucleotides: 9. Germline CDR1 is LNHNV and CDR2 is YYDKDF (reference sequence). The chain's CDR3 is CATSRGLGQANSGNTIYF. CDR3 DNA sequence: TGTGCCACCAGCAGAGGCTTAGGACAGGCAAACTCTGGAAACACCATATATTTT.

The genes are TRBV30 and TRBJ2-5; 9 bases map to TRBD1. V trimming: 4 bases; J trimming: 5 bases; junction bases outside the gene matches: 8. The CDR3 is 14 amino acids. Germline CDR1 is GTSNPN and CDR2 is SVGIG (reference sequence). The DNA for the CDR3 is TGTGCCTGGACGTTCACAGGGGGCGCGGAGACCCAGTACTTC. Translating it yields CAWTFTGGAETQYF. The full variable domain, with the rest looked up from reference TRBV30 and TRBJ2-5, is SQTIHQWPATLVQPVGSPLSLECTVEGTSNPNLYWYRQAAGRGLQLLFYSVGIGQISSEVPQNLSASRPQDRQFILSSKKLLLSDSGFYLCAWTFTGGAETQYFGPGTRLLVL.

The V gene is TRBV12-5, the J gene TRBJ2-1, with D perhaps matching TRBD2 (6 bases). This CDR3 comprises 14 residues. Per the germline V gene, CDR1 is LGHNT and CDR2 is FRNRAP. The DNA of the CDR3 is TGTACTGGGGGACTCCCTTACCACGACAATGAGCAGTTCTTC. Translation gives CTGGLPYHDNEQFF.

The V and J genes are TRBV5-6 and TRBJ2-5; no firm D call. The V gene lost 5 bases and the J gene lost 3 bases, with 11 bases spanning the gap. CDR1 is SGHDT, CDR2 YYEEEE, per germline. CDR3 length: 13 amino acids. CDR3 loop: CASSFSPKETQYF. The CDR3 DNA sequence: TGTGCCAGCAGTTTTAGTCCTAAAGAGACCCAGTACTTC.

This clone has just one count. The chain employs TRBV6-5 and TRBJ2-1; TRBD2 matches at 11 bases. Trimming removed 4 bases from V and 9 bases from J; junction bases left unmatched: 11. Germline lookup yields CDR1 MNHEY and CDR2 SVGAGI. The CDR3 runs 16 residues. The CDR3: CASSSKLAGVGGEQFF. CDR3 nucleotide sequence: TGTGCCAGCAGTTCCAAACTAGCGGGGGTGGGCGGTGAGCAGTTCTTC.

V is TRBV28 and J is TRBJ2-2; 7 bases are shared with TRBD2. The CDR3 is made up of 15 amino acids. Per the germline V gene, CDR1 is MDHEN and CDR2 is SYDVKM. J gave up 6 bases and V 3 bases, and 7 bases lay outside the gene matches. DNA of the CDR3: TGTGCCAGCAGTTTTACCGGGAGGTACTCCGGGGAGCTGTTTTTT. This gives the protein CASSFTGRYSGELFF.

This sequence joins TRBV11-3 and TRBJ2-1, with D tentatively TRBD1 or TRBD2 (5 bases each). V lost 0 bases to trimming and J lost 1 base, with 22 bases between them. This CDR3 comprises 20 residues. Germline-derived CDR1 and CDR2 are SGHNT and YENEEA. CDR3 bases: TGTGCCAGCAGCTTAGATCGAACTAGTGGGACCACGTTTTCCTACAATGAGCAGTTCTTC. Translating it yields CASSLDRTSGTTFSYNEQFF.